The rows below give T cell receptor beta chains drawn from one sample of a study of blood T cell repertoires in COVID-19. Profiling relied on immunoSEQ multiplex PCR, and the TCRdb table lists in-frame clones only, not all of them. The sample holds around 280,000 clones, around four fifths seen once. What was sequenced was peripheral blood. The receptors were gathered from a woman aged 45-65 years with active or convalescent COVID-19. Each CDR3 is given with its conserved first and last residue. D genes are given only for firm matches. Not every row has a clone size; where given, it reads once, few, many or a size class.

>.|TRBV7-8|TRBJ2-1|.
TGTGCCAGCAGCTTACTCGGGACACGCTCCTACAATGAGCAGTTCTTC
CASSLLGTRSYNEQFF
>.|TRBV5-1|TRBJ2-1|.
TGCGCCAGCAGCCTTGACTTGAGCTCCTACAATGAGCAGTTCTTC
CASSLDLSSYNEQFF
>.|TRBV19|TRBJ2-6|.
TGTGCCAGTAGTTTTGCGGGGCTACGCTCTGGGGCCAACGTCCTGACTTTC
CASSFAGLRSGANVLTF
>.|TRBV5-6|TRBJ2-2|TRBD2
TGTGCCAGCAGGGAGCGTTCTAGCGGGAGTTTAGCCGGGGAGCTGTTTTTT
CASRERSSGSLAGELFF
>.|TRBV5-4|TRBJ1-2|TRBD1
TGTGCCAGCAGCGCGGACAGGGAAAATGGCTACACCTTC
CASSADRENGYTF
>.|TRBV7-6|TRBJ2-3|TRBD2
TGTGCCAGCAGCTTTCGCCTTTCTAGCGGGTCTAGCACAGATACGCAGTATTTT
CASSFRLSSGSSTDTQYF
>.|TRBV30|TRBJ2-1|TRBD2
TGTGCCTGGGAGCGGGAGGGACTCAATGAGCAGTTCTTC
CAWEREGLNEQFF
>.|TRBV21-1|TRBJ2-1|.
TGTGCCAGCAGCAACTGGCCAGGGTGGCAGTTCTTC
CASSNWPGWQFF
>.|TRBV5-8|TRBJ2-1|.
TGTGCCAGCAGCTTGGTGGGGAGTCCTGAGCAGTTCTTC
CASSLVGSPEQFF
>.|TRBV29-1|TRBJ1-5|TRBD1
TGCAGCGTTGAAGGACAGGGGCAGCCCCAGCATTTT
CSVEGQGQPQHF
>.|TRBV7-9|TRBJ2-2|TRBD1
TGTGCCAGCAGCTTCAACACCGGGACAGTTAACACCGGGGAGCTGTTTTTT
CASSFNTGTVNTGELFF
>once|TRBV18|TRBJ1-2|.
TGTGCCAGCTCACCAACGGGTGGGACGGGGGTCTTCAACTATGGCTACACCTTC
CASSPTGGTGVFNYGYTF
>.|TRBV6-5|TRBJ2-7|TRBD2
TGTGCCAGCTGGGGATGGGCGGGAGGATCCTACGAGCAGTACTTC
CASWGWAGGSYEQYF
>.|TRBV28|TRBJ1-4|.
TGTGCCAGCAAACTGGCAACTAATGAAAAACTGTTTTTT
CASKLATNEKLFF